This T cell receptor (beta chain) was sequenced for a study of CD8+CD57+ T cells in acquired aplastic anemia. General study points: In patients, CD8+CD57+ cells had lower diversity than total CD4+ and CD8+ pools. The study identified about 30 CD8+ CDR3 sequences shared by patients and controls.

A remark on this clonotype: Its antigen is as yet unknown.

Genomic DNA served as template for TCR beta VDJ and CDR3 profiling. One entry per CDR3 protein results from TCRdb running MiXCR on the reads. This sample has about 20,000 distinct CDR3 sequences, with under 40% found just once. CD8+CD57+ cell expansion, shown by flow cytometry, had occurred in the patients selected for sequencing. In all patients, the disease was severe acquired aplastic anemia. Blood was sampled before the patients had received any therapy. The V segment lost 6 bases and the J segment 5 bases; nucleotides outside the gene matches: 6. The CDR3 is 13 amino acids. Per germline, CDR1 DFQATT and CDR2 SNEGSKA (reference sequence).

The source is a human donor with aplastic anemia. Material: CD8+CD57+ T cells sorted from PBMCs. Subset specified: bead-enriched CD8+CD57+ effector memory T cells from SAA patients. J is TRBJ1-1 and V is TRBV20-1; TRBD1 matches at 10 bases. The CDR3 sequence is CSAFDRGRTEAFF. The CDR3 DNA reads TGCAGTGCATTCGACAGGGGGCGAACTGAAGCTTTCTTT.